The 26 T cell receptor beta chains in this list originate from one sample, sequenced in a study of blood T cell repertoires in COVID-19. The data were produced by immunoSEQ multiplex PCR, yet TCRdb's version contains in-frame clones alone and is incomplete. The sample holds around 240,000 clones, approximately 85% seen once. Sequenced sample: PBMCs or T cells enriched from blood (not recorded which). These TCRs come from a woman in her 50s who had recovered from COVID-19.

The chain links TRBV9 to TRBJ2-2; D is ambiguous. CDR3 size: 17 residues. The V gene's germline CDR1 is SGDLS and CDR2 YYNGEE. Trimming cost V 2 bases and J 4 bases, with 18 bases left between them. This chain's CDR3 is CASSVVSSVTATGELFF. CDR3 sequence (DNA): TGTGCCAGCAGCGTGGTTTCGTCAGTTACAGCCACCGGGGAGCTGTTTTTT.

The J gene is TRBJ1-2, the V gene TRBV7-2; 8 nucleotides agree with TRBD1. CDR3 length: 14 residues. Germline CDR1 and CDR2: SGHTA and FQGNSA. Unmatched junction bases numbered 5, after V lost 5 bases and J lost 3 bases. The CDR3 nucleotides are TGTGCCAGCAGCCCAAAGGACAGGGACTATGGCTACACCTTC. It codes for CASSPKDRDYGYTF. The full variable domain, its missing parts supplied by reference TRBV7-2 and TRBJ1-2, is GAGVSQSPSNKVTEKGKDVELRCDPISGHTALYWYRQSLGQGLEFLIYFQGNSAPDKSGLPSDRFSAERTGGSVSTLTIQRTQQEDSAVYLCASSPKDRDYGYTFGSGTRLTVV.

The chain employs TRBV28 and TRBJ2-3; 8 bases align to TRBD2. Germline CDR1 reads MDHEN; CDR2 reads SYDVKM. The V gene end was trimmed by 8 bases and the J gene end by 0 bases; junction bases not matched to a gene: 10. The length of the CDR3 is 16 residues. The CDR3 DNA reads TGTGCCAGCCGTTGGACGGGGGGGATGAGCACAGATACGCAGTATTTT. Translated: CASRWTGGMSTDTQYF.

This chain links TRBV21-1 with TRBJ2-1; the D call of TRBD2 is as the table states it, not checked on the DNA. TRBV21-1 represents a pseudogene. This CDR3 contains 19 residues. This chain's CDR3 is CASSTPGLAGGPMCNEQFF. The CDR3 region has the DNA TGTGCCAGCAGCACCCCGGGACTAGCGGGGGGGCCTATGTGCAATGAGCAGTTCTTC.

The genes are TRBV19 and TRBJ2-1, with 13 bases matching TRBD2. The CDR3 extends over 18 amino acids. V was pared by 4 bases and J by 11 bases, with 17 bases of the junction left unmatched. The V gene's germline CDR1 is LNHDA and CDR2 SQIVND (reference sequence). CDR3 in DNA: TGTGCCAGTAGTACGATGGGGGGGACTAGCGGGACCCCTGCGAAGCAGTTCTTC. Its protein product is CASSTMGGTSGTPAKQFF.

The chain links TRBV4-2 to TRBJ2-2, with D perhaps TRBD2 (5 bases). CDR1 LGHNA and CDR2 YNFKEQ come from the germline V gene. Deletions cut 1 base from V and 2 bases from J, with 14 bases between. The CDR3 is 17 amino acids. The CDR3 nucleotides are TGTGCCAGCAGCCAAGGGTCGCCTAGCCGTAACACCGGGGAGCTGTTTTTT. Translated: CASSQGSPSRNTGELFF.

The V gene is TRBV28, the J gene TRBJ1-2; 8 bases agree with TRBD1. CDR3 length: 18 amino acids. Germline CDR1 and CDR2: MDHEN and SYDVKM. The V gene end was trimmed by 6 bases and the J gene end by 5 bases; junction bases not matched to a gene: 20. The CDR3 region has the DNA TGTGCCAGCAGCTCGCCAGGGGGCGATACTCAGGCCTTTTATGGCTACACCTTC. Residues: CASSSPGGDTQAFYGYTF.

This chain uses TRBV16 with TRBJ2-7; TRBD1 might be the D (6 bases). The CDR3 consists of 15 residues. In germline, CDR1 is KGHSY, CDR2 FQNENV. Trimming stripped 4 bases from V and 7 bases from J, with 20 bases between. CDR3 in amino acids: CASSPVPNRAGEQYF. CDR3 nucleotides: TGTGCCAGCAGCCCCGTCCCCAACAGGGCGGGTGAGCAGTACTTC.

Only a few counts were recorded for this clone. J is TRBJ1-2 and V is TRBV12-3 or TRBV12-4; no definite D call. V was clipped by 2 bases and J by 6 bases, with 7 bases between them. CDR3 length: 12 amino acids. Here the CDR3 reads CASSLRGDGYTF. The CDR3 nucleotides are TGTGCCAGCAGTTTACGGGGTGATGGCTACACCTTC.

The chain recombines TRBV6-5 with TRBJ1-2; 7 nucleotides agree with TRBD1. The germline V gene has CDR1 MNHEY and CDR2 SVGAGI. V was pared by 9 bases and J by 6 bases, with 13 bases of the junction left unmatched. The CDR3 has 14 residues. CDR3 sequence reads: CASTGTATLNGYTF. In DNA, the CDR3 is TGTGCCAGTACCGGGACAGCCACTTTGAATGGCTACACCTTC.

This clone was found a few times. The chain joins TRBV29-1 to TRBJ2-7; 10 bases map to TRBD2. With 4 bases clipped from V and 0 bases from J, the junction kept 3 bases outside the gene matches. The CDR3 runs to 14 residues. CDR1 is SQVTM, CDR2 ANQGSEA, per germline. The DNA of the CDR3 is TGCAGCGTTGGGAGCGGGGGGGGCTCCTACGAGCAGTACTTC. It codes for CSVGSGGGSYEQYF.

V is TRBV9 and J is TRBJ2-1, with D tentatively TRBD2 (6 bases). Germline V lookup: CDR1 SGDLS, CDR2 YYNGEE. The ends were cut back, 0 bases at V and 6 bases at J, with 13 bases in the middle. The CDR3 spans 15 residues. CDR3 residues: CASSVGGMSANEQFF. The CDR3 coding sequence is TGTGCCAGCAGCGTAGGCGGGATGTCCGCCAATGAGCAGTTCTTC.

This chain connects TRBV24-1 to TRBJ1-1, with no clear D. V lost 3 bases and J lost 1, with 5 bases in between. The germline CDR1 and CDR2 sequences are KGHDR and SFDVKD. The CDR3 sequence is 13 residues long. The CDR3 loop is CATSDTPNTEAFF. The CDR3 nucleotides are TGTGCCACCAGTGATACTCCGAACACTGAAGCTTTCTTT.

The gene calls are TRBV18 and TRBJ2-7; 8 bases line up with TRBD1. The germline gives CDR1 KGHSH, CDR2 LQKENI. V was pared by 5 bases and J by 0 bases, with 9 bases of the junction left unmatched. The CDR3 totals 16 residues. The DNA for the CDR3 is TGTGCCAGCTCAAGAGGACAGGGCAGGAGCTCCTACGAGCAGTACTTC. It is translated as CASSRGQGRSSYEQYF.

The rearrangement links TRBV28 to TRBJ2-7; TRBD1 aligns across 9 bases. Per germline, CDR1 MDHEN and CDR2 SYDVKM. The CDR3 covers 16 residues. The V segment lost 5 bases and the J segment 0 bases; nucleotides outside the gene matches: 8. This chain's CDR3 is CASSPGTGRSSYEQYF. The CDR3 DNA is TGTGCCAGCAGTCCCGGGACAGGGAGAAGCTCCTACGAGCAGTACTTC.

The chain joins TRBV7-2 to TRBJ2-5; 8 positions match TRBD2. This CDR3 region has 18 residues. Trimming cost V 1 base and J 5 bases; bases outside gene matches: 15. Germline loops: CDR1 SGHTA, CDR2 FQGNSA. CDR3 DNA: TGTGCCAGCAGCTTAGGTGCGGGAGGTCGGCGGTCGGTGGAGACCCAGTACTTC. Its translation is CASSLGAGGRRSVETQYF.

The V call is TRBV29-1, the J call TRBJ1-1, with 8 bases fitting TRBD1. V lost 7 bases to trimming and J lost 4 bases; unmatched junction nucleotides: 8. Germline assignment: CDR1 SQVTM and CDR2 ANQGSEA. The CDR3 sequence is 13 residues long. CDR3 bases: TGCAGCGCTGGACAGGGAAAAGGCACTGAAGCTTTCTTT. Amino acid sequence: CSAGQGKGTEAFF.

This chain connects TRBV3-1 (or the pseudogene TRBV3-2) to TRBJ1-3; D gene unclear. Trimming took off 1 base at V and 2 bases at J, with 15 bases between the two ends. This CDR3 comprises 17 residues. Per the germline V gene, CDR1 is LGHDT and CDR2 is YNNKEL (reference sequence). The CDR3 is CASSQGAHVSTGNTIYF. CDR3 nucleotides: TGTGCCAGCAGCCAAGGGGCCCACGTTTCGACTGGAAACACCATATATTTT.

The chain employs TRBV19 and TRBJ2-7; 7 bases line up with TRBD2. CDR1 and CDR2 from the germline V gene are LNHDA and SQIVND (reference sequence). The CDR3 contains 11 residues. V lost 6 bases and J lost 4; bases outside the gene matches: 0. CDR3 region: CASRGGYEQYF. The CDR3 bases are TGTGCCAGTAGGGGGGGGTACGAGCAGTACTTC.

This clone was seen a single time. V is TRBV2 and J is TRBJ1-2; D might be TRBD1 (5 bases). CDR1 is SNHLY and CDR2 is FYNNEI in the germline V gene. V lost 1 base and J lost 6, with 12 bases in between. The CDR3 contains 14 residues. This CDR3 is CASSEVGRVDGYTF. The CDR3 nucleotides read TGTGCCAGCAGTGAAGTAGGCAGGGTCGATGGCTACACCTTC. Supplemented by reference TRBV2 and TRBJ1-2, the full variable domain reads EPEVTQTPSHQVTQMGQEVILRCVPISNHLYFYWYRQILGQKVEFLVSFYNNEISEKSEIFDDQFSVERPDGSNFTLKIRSTKLEDSAMYFCASSEVGRVDGYTFGSGTRLTVV.

The V gene is TRBV5-1, the J gene TRBJ2-3; 13 bases are shared with TRBD2. The CDR3 covers 18 residues. The junction had 8 bases not matched to a gene; V was cut back by 2 bases and J by 2 bases. Germline lookup yields CDR1 SGHRS and CDR2 YFSETQ. DNA for the CDR3: TGCGCCAGCAGCTTTCCCGGGACTAGCGGGACCCCCACAGATACGCAGTATTTT. Translating it yields CASSFPGTSGTPTDTQYF.

A remark on this clone: Sequence at one end of the junction differs from germline and may be a read error. The chain recombines TRBV7-6 with TRBJ2-5, with D maybe TRBD1 (6 bases). In germline, CDR1 is SGHVS, CDR2 FNYEAQ. The CDR3 contains 14 residues. The CDR3 is CASSVARRGETQYF. The CDR3 nucleotides read TGTGCCAGCAGCGTAGCCCGCAGGGGAGAGACCCAGTACTTC.

The V gene is TRBV19, the J gene TRBJ2-1, with D maybe TRBD1 (6 bases). Germline V gene lookup returns CDR1 LNHDA and CDR2 SQIVND (reference sequence). Trimming stripped 1 base from V and 4 bases from J, with 11 bases between. The CDR3 is 15 amino acids. The CDR3 sequence is CASSIGQGLYNEQFF. The DNA of the CDR3 is TGTGCCAGTAGTATAGGTCAGGGGCTTTACAATGAGCAGTTCTTC. The complete variable domain, with remaining parts taken from reference TRBV19 and TRBJ2-1, reads DGGITQSPKYLFRKEGQNVTLSCEQNLNHDAMYWYRQDPGQGLRLIYYSQIVNDFQKGDIAEGYSVSREKKESFPLTVTSAQKNPTAFYLCASSIGQGLYNEQFFGPGTRLTVL.

A remark on this clone: Within the sample, other DNA sequences also encode this same CDR3. The rearrangement links TRBV7-9 to TRBJ1-1; 7 bases are a match to TRBD1. The CDR3 is made up of 13 amino acids. The V segment lost 5 bases and the J segment 6 bases; nucleotides outside the gene matches: 6. The germline V gene encodes CDR1 SEHNR and CDR2 FQNEAQ (reference sequence). The chain's CDR3 is CASSLRQGAEAFF. The DNA of the CDR3 is TGTGCCAGCAGCCTTAGACAGGGAGCTGAAGCTTTCTTT.

The chain combines TRBV5-1 with TRBJ2-7, with TRBD2 matching 8 bases. Trimming removed 3 bases from V and 2 bases from J; junction bases left unmatched: 10. This CDR3 is 16 amino acids long. Looked up from germline, CDR1 is SGHRS and CDR2 is YFSETQ. The CDR3 is CASSSPGLESPYEQYF. The CDR3 coding sequence is TGCGCCAGCAGCTCTCCGGGACTAGAATCCCCCTACGAGCAGTACTTC.

The sample holds a few counts of this clone. This chain connects TRBV9 to TRBJ2-7, with D possibly TRBD2 on 6 matching bases. Trimming left V 0 bases short and J 2 bases short, with 12 bases between. The CDR3 extends over 15 amino acids. CDR1 is SGDLS, CDR2 YYNGEE, per germline. Here the CDR3 DNA reads TGTGCCAGCAGCGTAGAGGGCGGGACGACCTACGAGCAGTACTTC. Amino acid sequence: CASSVEGGTTYEQYF.